This T cell receptor beta chain was retrieved from a study of T cells after yellow fever vaccination. The J segment lost 6 bases and the V segment lost 5 bases, leaving 5 bases of the junction unmatched. Germline CDR1 reads SEHNR; CDR2 reads FQNEAQ (reference sequence). This CDR3 is built from 13 residues. About this clonotype: Its specificity is not known.

Findings of the study overall: Secondary responses were weaker yet peaked faster, day 5 versus 15.

Synthesis of TCR cDNA relied on 5'RACE template switching, which attached a universal primer site and UMIs. One entry per CDR3 protein results from TCRdb running MiXCR on the 5' RACE reads. Here the sample spans 170,000 or so distinct CDR3 sequences, about a tenth being singletons. The sequence was obtained from a man aged 18 to 30 who received the YFV17D yellow fever vaccine. V usage is TRBV7-9 and J usage is TRBJ1-2; 8 positions match TRBD1. The sample in question was CD8+ T cells sorted from PBMCs, obtained 45 days after the yellow fever booster vaccination. For the CDR3, the DNA is TGTGCCAGCAGCCCTCGGGACAGGAATGGCTACACCTTC. It yields the protein CASSPRDRNGYTF.